This TCR beta chain originates from a study of blood T cell repertoires in COVID-19. Clones were read by immunoSEQ multiplex PCR, and TCRdb kept only the in-frame ones, dropping some. The table has 50,000 to 80,000 clones, approximately 90% seen once. With V trimmed by 5 bases and J by 2 bases, 10 bases remained unmatched. There are 17 residues in the CDR3. In germline, CDR1 is KGHSH, CDR2 LQKENI. The genes are TRBV18 and TRBJ2-3, with 10 bases fitting TRBD2. This sequence was found in a woman at least 80 years old with active COVID-19. The sample taken for sequencing was peripheral blood. CDR3 protein: CASSELAGTKDTDTQYF. The CDR3, as DNA: TGTGCCAGCTCAGAACTAGCGGGAACGAAAGACACAGATACGCAGTATTTT.